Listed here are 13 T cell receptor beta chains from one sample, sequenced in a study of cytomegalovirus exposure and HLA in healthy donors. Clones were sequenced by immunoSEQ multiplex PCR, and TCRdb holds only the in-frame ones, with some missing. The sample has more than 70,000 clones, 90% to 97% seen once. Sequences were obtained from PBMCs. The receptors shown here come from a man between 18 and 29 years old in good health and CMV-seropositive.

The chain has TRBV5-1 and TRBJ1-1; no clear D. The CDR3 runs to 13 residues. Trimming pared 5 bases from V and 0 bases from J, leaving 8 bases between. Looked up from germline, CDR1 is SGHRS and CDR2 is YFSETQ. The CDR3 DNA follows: TGCGCCAGCAGTTATTCGGTGAACACTGAAGCTTTCTTT. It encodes CASSYSVNTEAFF.

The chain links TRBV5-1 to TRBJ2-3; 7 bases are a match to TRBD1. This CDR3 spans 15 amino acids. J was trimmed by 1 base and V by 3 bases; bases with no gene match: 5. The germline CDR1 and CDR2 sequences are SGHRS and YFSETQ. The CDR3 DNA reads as TGCGCCAGCAGCTCGTCTCAGGGGGGCACAGATACGCAGTATTTT. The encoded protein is CASSSSQGGTDTQYF.

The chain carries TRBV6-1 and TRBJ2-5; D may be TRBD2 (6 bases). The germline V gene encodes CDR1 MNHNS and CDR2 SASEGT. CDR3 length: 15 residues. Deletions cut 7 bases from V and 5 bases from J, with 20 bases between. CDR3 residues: CASTPAWGELETQYF. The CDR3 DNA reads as TGTGCCAGCACCCCCGCATGGGGGGAACTGGAGACCCAGTACTTC.

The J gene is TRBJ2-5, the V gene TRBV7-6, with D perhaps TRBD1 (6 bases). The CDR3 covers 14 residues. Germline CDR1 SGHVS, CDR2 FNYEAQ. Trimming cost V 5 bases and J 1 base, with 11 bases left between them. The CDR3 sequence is CASSRLGAQETQYF. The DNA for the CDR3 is TGTGCCAGCAGCCGATTGGGGGCCCAAGAGACCCAGTACTTC.

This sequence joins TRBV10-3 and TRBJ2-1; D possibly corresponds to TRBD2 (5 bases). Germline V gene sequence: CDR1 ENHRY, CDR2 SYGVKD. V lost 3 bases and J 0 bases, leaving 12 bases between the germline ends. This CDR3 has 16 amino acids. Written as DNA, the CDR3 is TGTGCCATCAGTGATTTAGCGCGCAGCTCCTACAATGAGCAGTTCTTC. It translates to CAISDLARSSYNEQFF.

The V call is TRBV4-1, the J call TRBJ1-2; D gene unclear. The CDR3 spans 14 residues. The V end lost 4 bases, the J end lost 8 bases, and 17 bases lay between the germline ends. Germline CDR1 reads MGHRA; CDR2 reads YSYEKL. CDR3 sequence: CASSPPRDLEGYTF. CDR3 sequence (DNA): TGCGCCAGCAGCCCCCCCCGGGATCTGGAGGGCTACACCTTC.

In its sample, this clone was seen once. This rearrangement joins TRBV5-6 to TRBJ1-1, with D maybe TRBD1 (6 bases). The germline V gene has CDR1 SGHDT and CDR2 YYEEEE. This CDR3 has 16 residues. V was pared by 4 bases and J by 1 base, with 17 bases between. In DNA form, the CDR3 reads TGTGCCAGCAGCACGGGACAAACCCCGTGGAACACTGAAGCTTTCTTT. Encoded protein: CASSTGQTPWNTEAFF.

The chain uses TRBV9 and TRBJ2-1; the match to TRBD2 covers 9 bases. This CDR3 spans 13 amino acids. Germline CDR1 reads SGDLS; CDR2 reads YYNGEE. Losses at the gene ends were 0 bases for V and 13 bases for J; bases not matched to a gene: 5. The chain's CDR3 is CASSVASGIPQFF. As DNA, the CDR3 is TGTGCCAGCAGCGTAGCTAGCGGGATCCCCCAGTTCTTC.

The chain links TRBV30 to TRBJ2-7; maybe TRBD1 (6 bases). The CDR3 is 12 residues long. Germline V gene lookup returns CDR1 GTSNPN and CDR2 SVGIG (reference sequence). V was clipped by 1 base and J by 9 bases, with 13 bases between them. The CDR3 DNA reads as TGTGCCTGGAGTGGGGTGGGGGCAGGGCAGTACTTC. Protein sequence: CAWSGVGAGQYF.

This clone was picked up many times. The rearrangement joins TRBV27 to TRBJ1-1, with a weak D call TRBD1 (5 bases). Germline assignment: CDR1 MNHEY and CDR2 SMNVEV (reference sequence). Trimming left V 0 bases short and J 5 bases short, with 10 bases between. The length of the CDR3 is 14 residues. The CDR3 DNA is TGTGCCAGCAGTTTATCGTATCGGGGGACTGAAGCTTTCTTT. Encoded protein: CASSLSYRGTEAFF.

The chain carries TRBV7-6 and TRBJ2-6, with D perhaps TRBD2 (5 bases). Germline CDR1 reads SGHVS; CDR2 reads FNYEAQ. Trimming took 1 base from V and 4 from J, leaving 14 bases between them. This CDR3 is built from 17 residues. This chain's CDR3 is CASSLESGMGGANVLTF. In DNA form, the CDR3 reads TGTGCCAGCAGCTTAGAGTCCGGGATGGGCGGGGCCAACGTCCTGACTTTC.

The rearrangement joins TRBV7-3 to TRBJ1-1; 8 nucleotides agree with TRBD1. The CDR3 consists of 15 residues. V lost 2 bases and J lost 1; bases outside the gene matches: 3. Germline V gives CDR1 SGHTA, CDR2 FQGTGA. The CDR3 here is CASSLQGARNTEAFF. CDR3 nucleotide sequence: TGTGCCAGCAGCTTACAGGGGGCGAGGAACACTGAAGCTTTCTTT.

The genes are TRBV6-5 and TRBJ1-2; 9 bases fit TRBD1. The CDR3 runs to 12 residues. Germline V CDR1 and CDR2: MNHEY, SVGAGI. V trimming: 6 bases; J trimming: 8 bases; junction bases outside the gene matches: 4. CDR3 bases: TGTGCCAGCAGACAGGGGGCGTACGGCTACACCTTC. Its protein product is CASRQGAYGYTF.